The 2 T cell receptor beta chains given below trace back to one sample, sequenced in a study of PD-1 blockade in classical Hodgkin lymphoma. The time point is: cycle 4 day 1 (C4D1), after 6 weeks of nivolumab. Relapse was seen in all patients after autologous stem cell transplantation, and brentuximab vedotin exposure was variable. Profiled with immunoSEQ multiplex PCR; TCRdb holds only in-frame clones, not every one. The table lists 40,000 to 55,000 clones, 70% to 80% of them singletons. This sample comprised peripheral blood mononuclear cells (PBMCs), obtained before the fourth cycle of nivolumab. These receptors were obtained from a human donor with classical Hodgkin lymphoma.

This chain uses TRBV19 with TRBJ2-7, with D hard to call. In germline, CDR1 is LNHDA, CDR2 SQIVND (reference sequence). Trimming removed 1 base at V and 4 bases at J, with 8 bases between. The CDR3 loop spans 13 amino acids. CDR3 region: CASSIGTDYEQYF. The CDR3 DNA follows: TGTGCCAGTAGTATAGGAACGGATTACGAGCAGTACTTC. Supplemented by reference TRBV19 and TRBJ2-7, the full variable domain reads DGGITQSPKYLFRKEGQNVTLSCEQNLNHDAMYWYRQDPGQGLRLIYYSQIVNDFQKGDIAEGYSVSREKKESFPLTVTSAQKNPTAFYLCASSIGTDYEQYFGPGTRLTVT.

This rearrangement joins TRBV27 to TRBJ2-1, with 11 bases matching TRBD1. The germline V gene has CDR1 MNHEY and CDR2 SMNVEV (reference sequence). CDR3 length: 15 amino acids. The V segment lost 6 bases and the J segment 4 bases; nucleotides outside the gene matches: 5. CDR3 sequence reads: CASRMDRGLYNEQFF. Here the CDR3 DNA reads TGTGCCAGCAGGATGGACAGGGGGCTTTACAATGAGCAGTTCTTC.